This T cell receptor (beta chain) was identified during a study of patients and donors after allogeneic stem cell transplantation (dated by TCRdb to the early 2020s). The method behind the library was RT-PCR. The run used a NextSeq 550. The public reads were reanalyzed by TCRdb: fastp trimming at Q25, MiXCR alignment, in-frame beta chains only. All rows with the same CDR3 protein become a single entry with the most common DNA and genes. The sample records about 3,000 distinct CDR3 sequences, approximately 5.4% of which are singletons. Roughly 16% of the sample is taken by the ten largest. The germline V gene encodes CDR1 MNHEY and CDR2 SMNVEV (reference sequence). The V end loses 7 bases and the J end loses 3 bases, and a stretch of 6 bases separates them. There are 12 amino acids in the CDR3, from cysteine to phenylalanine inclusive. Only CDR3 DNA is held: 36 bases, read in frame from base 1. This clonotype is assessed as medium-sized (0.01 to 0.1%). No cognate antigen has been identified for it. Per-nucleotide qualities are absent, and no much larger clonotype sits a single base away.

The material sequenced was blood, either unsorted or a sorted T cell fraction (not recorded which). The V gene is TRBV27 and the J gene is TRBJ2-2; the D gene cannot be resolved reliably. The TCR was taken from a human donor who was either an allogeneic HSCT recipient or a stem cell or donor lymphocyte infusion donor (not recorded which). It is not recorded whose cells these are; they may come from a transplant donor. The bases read TGTGCCAGCAAGAAGGACACCGGGGAGCTGTTTTTT. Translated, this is CASKKDTGELFF.